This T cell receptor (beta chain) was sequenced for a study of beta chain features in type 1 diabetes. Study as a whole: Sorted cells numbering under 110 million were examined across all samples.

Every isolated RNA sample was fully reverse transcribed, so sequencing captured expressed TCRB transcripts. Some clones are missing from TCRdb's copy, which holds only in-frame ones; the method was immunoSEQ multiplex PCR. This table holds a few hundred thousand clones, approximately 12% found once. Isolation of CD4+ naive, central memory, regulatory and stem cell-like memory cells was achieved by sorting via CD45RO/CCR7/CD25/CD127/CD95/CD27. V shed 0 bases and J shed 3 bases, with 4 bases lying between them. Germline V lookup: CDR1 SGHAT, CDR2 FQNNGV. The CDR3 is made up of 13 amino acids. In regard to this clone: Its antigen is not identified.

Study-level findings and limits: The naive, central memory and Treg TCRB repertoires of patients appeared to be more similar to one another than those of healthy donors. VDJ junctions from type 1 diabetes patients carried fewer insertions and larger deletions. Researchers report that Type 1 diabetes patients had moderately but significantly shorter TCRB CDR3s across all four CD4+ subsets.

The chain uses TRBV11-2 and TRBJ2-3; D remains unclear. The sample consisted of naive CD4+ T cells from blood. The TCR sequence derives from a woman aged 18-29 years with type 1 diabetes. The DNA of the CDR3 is TGTGCCAGCAGCTTAGATCAGACAGATACGCAGTATTTT. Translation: CASSLDQTDTQYF.